This T cell receptor (beta chain) appears in the sequencing data of a study of blood T cells in healthy people across ages. Next came a second PCR, run for about 7 to 12 cycles, which used a sample-barcoded 5' primer along with a J-beta primer mix. MiXCR, run by TCRdb on the 5' RACE reads, gives a single entry per CDR3 protein. The sample contains about 640,000 distinct CDR3 sequences, 35% to 50% of which appear only once. The CDR3 is 13 amino acids. V was trimmed by 3 bases and J by 2 bases, leaving 11 bases between them. Germline CDR1 reads DFQATT; CDR2 reads SNEGSKA (reference sequence). V gene TRBV20-1 combines with J gene TRBJ2-7, with D maybe TRBD2 (5 bases). The receptor's source is a man of 80 years or more in good health. Material for sequencing was blood. The CDR3 spells CSARDWNTYEQYF. The DNA for the CDR3 is TGCAGTGCTAGGGACTGGAATACCTACGAGCAGTACTTC.